One and the same sample provided the 30 T cell receptor beta chains below, sequenced in a study of vaccination effects on CD4 cells after COVID-19. For these receptors, no antigen is known. Sequencing used immunoSEQ multiplex PCR; TCRdb keeps in-frame clones, though not all of them. The repertoire holds tens of thousands of clones, 80% to 85% seen once, with more than 2% in the top ten. Within the ViraFEST assay, antigen-specific CD4+ T cells underwent expansion with viral peptide pools prior to sequencing. Culture proceeded for 10 days, and CD4+ T cells were then isolated. The sample here was CD4+ T cells from PBMCs cultured with HCoV-229E spike peptides, taken before COVID-19 vaccination. These receptors originate from a human donor who received a COVID-19 vaccine.

This clone was counted between two and nine times. The chain is built from TRBV11-2 and TRBJ1-5; D is uncertain. The CDR3 extends over 12 amino acids. Germline V lookup: CDR1 SGHAT, CDR2 FQNNGV. The V and J ends lost 0 bases and 6 bases respectively, with 3 bases between them. The CDR3 coding sequence is TGTGCCAGCAGCTTAGATTCTCAGCCCCAGCATTTT. This gives the protein CASSLDSQPQHF.

This clone was seen only a few times. This sequence joins TRBV5-4 and TRBJ2-1, with 11 positions matching TRBD1. This CDR3 is built from 15 residues. In germline, CDR1 is SGHNT, CDR2 YYREEE (reference sequence). After removal of 4 bases from V and 9 bases from J, the junction contained 9 bases not matched to a gene. CDR3 sequence reads: CASSTPGQGVFEQFF. DNA for the CDR3: TGTGCCAGCAGCACGCCGGGACAGGGGGTCTTTGAGCAGTTCTTC.

V is TRBV6-2 or TRBV6-3 and J is TRBJ2-3; TRBD1 might be the D (6 bases). Trimming took off 5 bases at V and 2 bases at J, with 20 bases between the two ends. Germline V CDR1 and CDR2: MNHEY, SVGEGT. This CDR3 contains 17 residues. Here the CDR3 DNA reads TGTGCCAGCAGTAGGAATGGGGGCCGCCCTAACACAGATACGCAGTATTTT. This codes for CASSRNGGRPNTDTQYF.

The V gene is TRBV2, the J gene TRBJ1-2; D unresolved. V shed 8 bases and J shed 5 bases, with 9 bases lying between them. Germline loops: CDR1 SNHLY, CDR2 FYNNEI. This CDR3 contains 11 residues. The CDR3 reads CASQQIYGYTF. CDR3 nucleotide sequence: TGTGCCAGCCAACAGATTTATGGCTACACCTTC.

The chain combines TRBV18 with TRBJ1-2; no reliable D call. Germline-derived CDR1 and CDR2 are KGHSH and LQKENI. The V gene lost 0 bases and the J gene lost 2 bases, with 7 bases spanning the gap. This CDR3 region has 14 residues. In DNA, the CDR3 is TGTGCCAGCTCACCACCTGTCCAGAACTATGGCTACACCTTC. It translates to CASSPPVQNYGYTF.

This sequence joins TRBV6-5 and TRBJ2-3, with a weak D call TRBD2 (5 bases). Trimming left V 8 bases short and J 7 bases short, with 10 bases between. The CDR3 covers 11 residues. Germline values: CDR1 MNHEY, CDR2 SVGAGI. CDR3 amino acids: CASAVANTQYF. CDR3 DNA: TGTGCCAGCGCCGTAGCGAATACGCAGTATTTT.

V is TRBV28 and J is TRBJ2-7, with D hard to call. CDR1 is MDHEN and CDR2 is SYDVKM in the germline V gene. There are 13 residues in the CDR3. V was shortened by 2 bases and J by 4 bases, with 9 bases between the two germline ends. The CDR3 sequence: CASSLTANYEQYV. The CDR3 coding sequence is TGTGCCAGCAGTTTAACAGCGAATTACGAGCAGTACGTC.

This clone was observed a handful of times. The chain uses TRBV5-1 and TRBJ1-2; D might be TRBD1 (5 bases). The CDR3 is made up of 15 amino acids. Trimming took 0 bases from V and 2 from J, leaving 11 bases between them. Germline values: CDR1 SGHRS, CDR2 YFSETQ. This CDR3 is CASSLADNSNYGYTF. Here the CDR3 DNA reads TGCGCCAGCAGCTTGGCGGACAATTCCAACTATGGCTACACCTTC. Complete variable domain (other parts from reference TRBV5-1 and TRBJ1-2): KAGVTQTPRYLIKTRGQQVTLSCSPISGHRSVSWYQQTPGQGLQFLFEYFSETQRNKGNFPGRFSGRQFSNSRSEMNVSTLELGDSALYLCASSLADNSNYGYTFGSGTRLTVV.

This chain uses TRBV12-3 or TRBV12-4 with TRBJ1-2, with D perhaps matching TRBD1 (5 bases). The CDR3 sequence is 13 residues long. The V gene lost 5 bases and the J gene lost 2 bases, with 9 bases spanning the gap. The chain's CDR3 is CASSPQENYGYTF. In DNA, the CDR3 is TGTGCCAGCAGTCCACAGGAGAACTATGGCTACACCTTC.

A few counts support this clone. The chain links TRBV5-6 to TRBJ2-7, with no clear D. Trimming shortened V by 5 bases and J by 2 bases, and 14 bases separated the two germline ends. Germline V lookup: CDR1 SGHDT, CDR2 YYEEEE. CDR3 size: 14 residues. The CDR3 sequence is CASSLGRRPYEQYV. For the CDR3, the DNA is TGTGCCAGCAGTCTTGGACGGCGCCCCTACGAGCAGTACGTC.

The rearrangement links TRBV7-2 to TRBJ2-7; D assignment may be TRBD1 or TRBD2 (5 bases each). Trimming left V 1 base short and J 7 bases short, with 11 bases between. Germline V lookup: CDR1 SGHTA, CDR2 FQGNSA. The CDR3 runs 13 residues. CDR3 in DNA: TGTGCCAGCAGCTTAGAGAGGGGAGATGAGCAGTACGTC. It translates to CASSLERGDEQYV.

The chain recombines TRBV27 with TRBJ2-6, with D hard to call. The CDR3 runs to 13 residues. Germline lookup yields CDR1 MNHEY and CDR2 SMNVEV (reference sequence). V was trimmed by 5 bases and J by 3 bases, leaving 5 bases between them. CDR3 coding DNA: TGTGCCAGCAGTCCCAATGGGGCCAACGTCCTGACTTTC. Residues: CASSPNGANVLTF.

The chain carries TRBV14 and TRBJ2-7; D may correspond to TRBD1 or TRBD2 (5 bases each). This CDR3 contains 17 residues. V was trimmed by 0 bases and J by 1 base, leaving 16 bases between them. The V gene's germline CDR1 is SGHDN and CDR2 FVKESK. CDR3 amino acids: CASSQDRSGLRSYEQYV. CDR3 coding DNA: TGTGCCAGCAGCCAAGATCGGTCGGGGCTGAGGTCCTACGAGCAGTACGTC.

This clone was counted a single time. This chain connects TRBV7-2 to TRBJ1-5, with TRBD1 as a possible D gene (6 bases). The germline V gene has CDR1 SGHTA and CDR2 FQGNSA. CDR3 length: 15 residues. Trimming shortened V by 0 bases and J by 3 bases, and 9 bases separated the two germline ends. The CDR3 spells CASSLAGQINQPQHF. In nucleotides, the CDR3 is TGTGCCAGCAGCTTAGCAGGACAGATCAATCAGCCCCAGCATTTT.

The chain links TRBV7-9 to TRBJ2-5, with D possibly matching TRBD1 (6 bases). V was cut by 1 base and J by 5 bases, with 11 bases left in between. The CDR3 contains 14 residues. The germline CDR1 and CDR2 sequences are SEHNR and FQNEAQ (reference sequence). The CDR3 loop is CASSLGGRRETQYF. Written as DNA, the CDR3 is TGTGCCAGCAGCTTAGGGGGGCGGAGGGAGACCCAGTACTTC.

The chain is built from TRBV3-1 (or the pseudogene TRBV3-2) and TRBJ2-5; 10 nucleotides line up with TRBD1. CDR3 size: 15 residues. CDR1 is LGHDT, CDR2 YNNKEL, per germline (reference sequence). V gave up 4 bases and J gave up 4 bases; unmatched junction bases: 6. CDR3 nucleotide sequence: TGTGCCAGCAGCCCCAGGACAGGGGGTGGAGAGACCCAGTACTTC. Amino acids: CASSPRTGGGETQYF.

The gene calls are TRBV29-1 and TRBJ2-3; maybe TRBD1 (7 bases). Per germline, CDR1 SQVTM and CDR2 ANQGSEA. The CDR3 loop spans 15 amino acids. Trimming left V 5 bases short and J 1 base short, with 16 bases between. DNA of the CDR3: TGCAGCGTTTTGGGAGGACAGGAGCGCACAGATACGCAGTATTTT. This codes for CSVLGGQERTDTQYF.

V is TRBV29-1 and J is TRBJ2-1, with D tentatively TRBD2 (6 bases). The CDR3 is 11 residues long. Germline V gene sequence: CDR1 SQVTM, CDR2 ANQGSEA. Trimming took 8 bases from V and 4 from J, leaving 9 bases between them. CDR3 loop: CSFGGYNEQFF. Here the CDR3 DNA reads TGCAGCTTTGGGGGGTACAATGAGCAGTTCTTC.

The genes are TRBV6-6 and TRBJ2-7; tentatively, D is TRBD1 (5 bases). Trimming took off 4 bases at V and 0 bases at J, with 7 bases between the two ends. Germline lookup yields CDR1 MNHNY and CDR2 SVGAGI (reference sequence). The CDR3 sequence is 13 residues long. The CDR3 DNA follows: TGTGCCAGCAGTTTTACAGGCTCCTACGAGCAGTACGTC. It yields the protein CASSFTGSYEQYV.

V usage is TRBV5-1 and J usage is TRBJ2-2; D call uncertain. Germline assignment: CDR1 SGHRS and CDR2 YFSETQ. The CDR3 is 14 residues long. V was shortened by 0 bases and J by 5 bases, with 8 bases between the two germline ends. The CDR3 sequence is CASSLELRTGELFF. In nucleotides, the CDR3 is TGCGCCAGCAGCTTGGAGCTCCGGACCGGGGAGCTGTTTTTT.

The sample holds one count of this clone. V is TRBV2 and J is TRBJ2-3; TRBD2 matches at 9 bases. The germline CDR1 and CDR2 sequences are SNHLY and FYNNEI. This CDR3 contains 16 residues. Germline trimming cut 3 bases from V and 0 bases from J; bases unmatched to any gene: 4. CDR3 sequence: CASSERAGGSTDTQYF. CDR3 DNA: TGTGCCAGCAGTGAGAGAGCGGGGGGTAGCACAGATACGCAGTATTTT.

V and J are TRBV9 and TRBJ2-5; TRBD1 matches at 7 bases. Germline V lookup: CDR1 SGDLS, CDR2 YYNGEE. The CDR3 spans 14 residues. After removal of 2 bases from V and 7 bases from J, the junction contained 8 bases not matched to a gene. This chain's CDR3 is CASSVEGPGGTQYF. In nucleotides, the CDR3 is TGTGCCAGCAGCGTCGAGGGGCCAGGGGGGACCCAGTACTTC.

The gene calls are TRBV6-5 and TRBJ2-7; 9 bases align to TRBD1. This CDR3 is built from 15 residues. V lost 6 bases, J lost 2 bases, and 8 bases stayed unmatched. Germline CDR1 reads MNHEY; CDR2 reads SVGAGI. CDR3 sequence (DNA): TGTGCCAGCAGGCTCCCCGGGACAGGGACCTACGAGCAGTACGTC. Its protein product is CASRLPGTGTYEQYV.

The chain is built from TRBV6-1 and TRBJ2-7; D tentatively fits TRBD1 or TRBD2 (5 bases each). Germline V gene data show CDR1 as MNHNS and CDR2 as SASEGT. Trimming cost V 3 bases and J 2 bases, with 11 bases left between them. The CDR3 loop spans 14 amino acids. CDR3 nucleotides: TGTGCCAGCAGTGAGGGACCGTTTACCTACGAGCAGTACGTC. This gives the protein CASSEGPFTYEQYV.

J is TRBJ1-6 and V is TRBV4-1, with a weak D call TRBD1 (6 bases). The V end lost 4 bases, the J end lost 0 bases, and 16 bases lay between the germline ends. Germline CDR1 and CDR2: MGHRA and YSYEKL. There are 18 residues in the CDR3. CDR3 in amino acids: CASSRPQGSSSYNSPLHF. The CDR3 DNA sequence: TGCGCCAGCAGCCGCCCACAGGGATCAAGCTCCTATAATTCACCCCTCCACTTT.

V and J are TRBV6-6 and TRBJ2-7; D may be TRBD1 (5 bases). CDR1 MNHNY and CDR2 SVGAGI come from the germline V gene (reference sequence). V lost 6 bases to trimming and J lost 6 bases, with 15 bases between them. This CDR3 is built from 13 residues. CDR3 in amino acids: CASRGTTVTEQYV. CDR3 in DNA: TGTGCCAGCAGGGGAACGACAGTAACCGAGCAGTACGTC.

The gene calls are TRBV7-3 and TRBJ1-2, with D possibly being TRBD1 (5 bases). V shed 0 bases and J shed 6 bases, with 5 bases lying between them. CDR1 and CDR2 (germline): SGHTA, FQGTGA. This CDR3 contains 12 residues. The CDR3 DNA is TGTGCCAGCAGCTTAACGGGGGATGGCTACACCTTC. This translates into CASSLTGDGYTF.

J is TRBJ1-2 and V is TRBV28, with D maybe TRBD1 (6 bases). The CDR3 totals 11 residues. The germline V gene encodes CDR1 MDHEN and CDR2 SYDVKM. V was cut by 7 bases and J by 8 bases, with 11 bases left in between. CDR3 DNA sequence: TGTGCCAGCAAACAGGGTTACGGCTACACCTTC. Its translation: CASKQGYGYTF.

This chain connects TRBV7-3 to TRBJ2-3; no clear D gene. The CDR3 is 15 amino acids. V gave up 2 bases and J gave up 4 bases, with 13 bases separating them. CDR1 SGHTA and CDR2 FQGTGA come from the germline V gene. DNA for the CDR3: TGTGCCAGCAGCTTATTTGGAGCTATGGCAGATACGCAGTATTTT. Translation gives CASSLFGAMADTQYF.

The chain is built from TRBV2 and TRBJ2-3; D is ambiguous. Per germline, CDR1 SNHLY and CDR2 FYNNEI. The CDR3 is made up of 11 amino acids. V lost 6 bases and J 6 bases, leaving 7 bases between the germline ends. The CDR3 coding sequence is TGTGCCAGCAGGGTCGGGGATACGCAGTATTTT. This codes for CASRVGDTQYF.